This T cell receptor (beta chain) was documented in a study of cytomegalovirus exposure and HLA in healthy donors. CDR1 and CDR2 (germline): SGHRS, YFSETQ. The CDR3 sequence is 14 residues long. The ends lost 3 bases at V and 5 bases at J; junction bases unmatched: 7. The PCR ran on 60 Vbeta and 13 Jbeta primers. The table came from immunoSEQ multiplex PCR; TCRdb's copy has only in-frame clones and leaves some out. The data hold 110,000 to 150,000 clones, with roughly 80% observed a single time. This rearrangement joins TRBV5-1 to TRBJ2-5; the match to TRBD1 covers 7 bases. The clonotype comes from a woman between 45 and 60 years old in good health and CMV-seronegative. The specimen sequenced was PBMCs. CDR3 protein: CASSSTGSHETQYF. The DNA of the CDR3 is TGCGCCAGCAGCTCGACAGGGTCCCACGAGACCCAGTACTTC.